These T cell receptor beta chains were read from a single sample in a study of blood T cell repertoires in COVID-19. The table came from immunoSEQ multiplex PCR; TCRdb's copy has only in-frame clones and leaves some out. The table has more than 100,000 clones, just under 80% seen once. Sequenced: peripheral blood. Source of these receptors: a man aged 55 to 70 with active or convalescent COVID-19. Both conserved end residues are part of each CDR3. The D gene is left open where the match is weak. Size is stated for part of the rows, as once, few or many counts, or as a class when the clone is expanded.

clone_size j_call v_call d_call cdr3_aa cdr3_nt
. TRBJ2-7 TRBV24-1 . CATSDPLRVEQYF TGTGCCACCAGTGATCCCCTCAGGGTCGAGCAGTACTTC
. TRBJ2-3 TRBV7-2 . CASSLDVETDTQYF TGTGCCAGCAGCTTAGACGTCGAGACAGATACGCAGTATTTT
. TRBJ2-7 TRBV30 . CAWSSRGKDEQYF TGTGCCTGGAGTTCTAGGGGCAAGGACGAGCAGTACTTC
. TRBJ2-5 TRBV2 TRBD2 CASNTLAGGGETQYF TGTGCCAGCAACACACTAGCGGGAGGGGGAGAGACCCAGTACTTC
few TRBJ1-5 TRBV10-1 . CASSQGGGDQPQHF TGCGCCAGCAGCCAAGGAGGTGGAGATCAGCCCCAGCATTTT
. TRBJ2-7 TRBV2 TRBD2 CASSRLAGAREQYF TGTGCCAGCAGTCGACTAGCGGGAGCCAGGGAGCAGTACTTC
. TRBJ2-7 TRBV2 . CASSTDLSYEQYF TGTGCCAGCAGTACGGACTTATCCTACGAGCAGTACTTC
. TRBJ2-7 TRBV3-1/TRBV3-2 TRBD2 CASSQLSSGSVTYEQYF TGTGCCAGCAGCCAGTTATCTAGCGGGAGTGTGACATACGAGCAGTACTTC
once TRBJ2-1 TRBV28 TRBD2 CASSLVTSGSHNEQFF TGTGCCAGCAGTTTAGTGACTAGCGGGAGCCATAATGAGCAGTTCTTC
. TRBJ2-5 TRBV10-3 TRBD2 CAISMGGGETQYF TGTGCCATCAGTATGGGGGGAGGGGAGACCCAGTACTTC
. TRBJ1-2 TRBV18 . CASSADYGYTF TGTGCCAGCTCGGCTGACTATGGCTACACCTTC
once TRBJ2-5 TRBV4-2 TRBD2 CASSQVAGGPETQYF TGTGCCAGCAGCCAAGTGGCGGGAGGGCCTGAGACCCAGTACTTC
. TRBJ2-2 TRBV7-3 . CASGRAGVTGELFF TGTGCCAGCGGTAGGGCGGGTGTTACCGGGGAGCTGTTTTTT
. TRBJ2-1 TRBV30 . CAWKQGWGLGEMVQFF TGTGCCTGGAAACAGGGTTGGGGCTTAGGTGAGATGGTGCAGTTCTTC
. TRBJ1-6 TRBV7-9 TRBD1 CASSLPPGGRRDSPLHF TGTGCCAGCAGCTTACCCCCAGGGGGCAGGCGGGATTCACCCCTCCACTTT
. TRBJ2-7 TRBV7-6 TRBD2 CASSIGLAGSYEQYF TGTGCCAGCAGCATTGGACTAGCAGGGTCCTACGAGCAGTACTTC
. TRBJ2-2 TRBV7-2 . CASSLSPANTGELFF TGTGCCAGCAGCCTGAGTCCGGCGAACACCGGGGAGCTGTTTTTT
. TRBJ1-2 TRBV6-1 . CASSERRDYGYTF TGTGCCAGCAGTGAGCGGAGGGATTATGGCTACACCTTC
. TRBJ2-1 TRBV25-1 TRBD1 CASSGRRDRGAYNEQFF TGTGCCAGCAGTGGGAGAAGGGACAGGGGTGCCTACAATGAGCAGTTCTTC
. TRBJ2-7 TRBV12-3/TRBV12-4 TRBD1 CASRMTGVHEQYF TGTGCCAGCAGGATGACAGGGGTCCACGAGCAGTACTTC
. TRBJ2-1 TRBV19 . CASSMRGGGSDEQFF TGTGCCAGTAGTATGAGGGGAGGGGGGAGTGATGAGCAGTTCTTC
. TRBJ2-7 TRBV27 TRBD2 CASTPNGGFGYYEQYF TGTGCCAGCACCCCGAACGGGGGGTTTGGGTACTACGAGCAGTACTTC
once TRBJ1-1 TRBV20-1 TRBD1 CSASRTGGSEGTEAFF TGCAGTGCTAGTCGGACAGGGGGCTCGGAAGGGACTGAAGCTTTCTTT
once TRBJ2-3 TRBV6-2/TRBV6-3 TRBD2 CASSYPSGSTDTQYF TGTGCCAGCAGTTACCCTAGCGGAAGCACAGATACGCAGTATTTT
. TRBJ2-2 TRBV28 TRBD1 CASSPQGALRGGELFF TGTGCCAGCAGTCCACAGGGGGCGCTAAGGGGCGGGGAGCTGTTTTTT
few TRBJ2-3 TRBV19 TRBD2 CASRKNPRGGRTDTQYF TGTGCCAGTAGAAAGAACCCCCGCGGCGGGAGGACAGATACGCAGTATTTT
. TRBJ1-3 TRBV6-2/TRBV6-3 . CASSYSRVSGNTIYF TGTGCCAGCAGTTACTCGAGAGTATCTGGAAACACCATATATTTT
. TRBJ2-5 TRBV11-2 TRBD2 CASSPASGKETQYF TGTGCCAGCAGCCCCGCTAGCGGGAAGGAGACCCAGTACTTC
. TRBJ2-7 TRBV7-2 . CASSLGPGNYEQYF TGTGCCAGCAGCTTAGGCCCAGGGAACTACGAGCAGTACTTC
. TRBJ1-1 TRBV4-3 . CASSQVGDKNTEAFF TGCGCCAGCAGCCAAGTAGGGGACAAGAACACTGAAGCTTTCTTT
. TRBJ2-3 TRBV2 TRBD1 CASRTTGGTDTQYF TGTGCCAGCAGAACGACAGGGGGCACAGATACGCAGTATTTT
. TRBJ2-7 TRBV9 TRBD1 CASSAGQGVEQYF TGTGCCAGCAGCGCTGGACAGGGGGTCGAGCAGTACTTC
. TRBJ1-5 TRBV28 . CASSTHGDGNQPQHF TGTGCCAGCAGTACACACGGAGACGGGAATCAGCCCCAGCATTTT
. TRBJ1-1 TRBV19 . CASSIETGTEAFF TGTGCCAGTAGTATAGAGACTGGCACTGAAGCTTTCTTT
. TRBJ1-4 TRBV3-1/TRBV3-2 TRBD1 CASSLTGRVEKLFF TGTGCCAGCAGCCTGACAGGGCGAGTGGAAAAACTGTTTTTT
. TRBJ1-2 TRBV7-2 . CASSLAPEPLRYGYTF TGTGCCAGCAGCTTAGCTCCGGAACCCTTGCGGTATGGCTACACCTTC
. TRBJ1-6 TRBV19 TRBD1 CASSMPGQGNSPLHF TGTGCCAGTAGTATGCCGGGACAGGGCAATTCACCCCTCCACTTT
. TRBJ1-1 TRBV19 . CASSSRIGAMNTEAFF TGTGCCAGTAGTAGCCGTATAGGGGCTATGAACACTGAAGCTTTCTTT
. TRBJ2-4 TRBV11-2 . CASSTDRENIQYF TGTGCCAGCAGCACGGACAGAGAAAACATTCAGTACTTC
. TRBJ2-5 TRBV6-2/TRBV6-3 TRBD2 CASSLQGGETQYF TGTGCCAGCAGCCTTCAGGGAGGGGAGACCCAGTACTTC
. TRBJ2-1 TRBV5-1 TRBD2 CASSLSAGGFENEQFF TGCGCCAGCAGCTTGAGTGCGGGGGGGTTTGAGAATGAGCAGTTCTTC
few TRBJ1-1 TRBV5-1 . CASSLATVNTEAFF TGCGCCAGCAGCTTGGCCACGGTGAACACTGAAGCTTTCTTT
. TRBJ2-7 TRBV7-2 TRBD1 CASSWDREVREQYF TGTGCCAGCAGCTGGGACAGGGAGGTCCGCGAGCAGTACTTC
. TRBJ2-1 TRBV5-4 TRBD2 CASSDGLAGILRNEQFF TGTGCCAGCAGCGACGGACTAGCGGGAATCTTACGCAATGAGCAGTTCTTC
. TRBJ2-3 TRBV4-1 TRBD2 CASSQGFLAGGADTQYF TGCGCCAGCAGCCAAGGATTCCTGGCGGGAGGGGCAGATACGCAGTATTTT
. TRBJ2-5 TRBV29-1 . CSVQEGAETQYF TGCAGCGTTCAGGAGGGAGCGGAGACCCAGTACTTC
. TRBJ2-7 TRBV7-9 TRBD1 CASSPRQGYEQYF TGTGCCAGCAGCCCTCGACAGGGCTACGAGCAGTACTTC
. TRBJ2-7 TRBV7-9 . CASRSDSTEQYF TGTGCCAGCAGATCAGACAGTACCGAGCAGTACTTC
. TRBJ2-5 TRBV7-3 . CASSPEEGGETQYF TGTGCCAGCAGCCCTGAAGAGGGCGGAGAGACCCAGTACTTC
. TRBJ1-5 TRBV15 . CATSRDRGRSNQPQHF TGTGCCACCAGCAGAGATCGTGGCAGAAGCAATCAGCCCCAGCATTTT
. TRBJ1-2 TRBV18 TRBD1 CASSPPGQGFYGYTF TGTGCCAGCTCACCGCCGGGACAGGGATTCTATGGCTACACCTTC
. TRBJ2-3 TRBV4-1 . CASSSLGQTDTQYF TGCGCCAGCAGCTCCCTTGGGCAAACAGATACGCAGTATTTT
. TRBJ2-7 TRBV7-2 TRBD2 CATGLAGKYEQYF TGTGCAACCGGGCTAGCGGGAAAATACGAGCAGTACTTC
. TRBJ2-3 TRBV9 . CASSAEGQLSTDTQYF TGTGCCAGCAGCGCGGAGGGACAGTTAAGCACAGATACGCAGTATTTT
. TRBJ2-1 TRBV7-3 TRBD2 CASSFGGFRGNEQFF TGTGCCAGCAGCTTCGGGGGGTTTAGGGGCAATGAGCAGTTCTTC
few TRBJ2-1 TRBV6-6 TRBD2 CATNGAGEGYNEQFF TGTGCCACCAACGGGGCGGGAGAAGGGTACAATGAGCAGTTCTTC
few TRBJ2-1 TRBV4-2 . CASSQDDRFNEQFF TGTGCCAGCAGCCAAGATGACAGGTTTAATGAGCAGTTCTTC
. TRBJ1-2 TRBV3-1/TRBV3-2 TRBD1 CASSPGTVNYGYTF TGTGCCAGCAGCCCGGGGACAGTTAACTATGGCTACACCTTC
. TRBJ2-7 TRBV19 TRBD1 CASSSGQVGSYEQYF TGTGCCAGTAGTTCTGGACAGGTGGGCTCCTACGAGCAGTACTTC